The source of this T cell receptor (beta chain) is a study of sequential checkpoint blockade in melanoma. This table comes from immunoSEQ multiplex PCR, and its TCRdb copy is limited to in-frame clones, with some not included. The table records 34,000 or so clones, approximately 77% of them present only once. V was shortened by 3 bases and J by 6 bases, with 15 bases between the two germline ends. The length of the CDR3 is 15 residues. Per the germline V gene, CDR1 is MGHDK and CDR2 is SYGVNS. This sample's treatment: randomized to nivolumab then ipilimumab (arm A) or the reverse (arm B). The source was CD8+ T cells sorted from blood (inferred from file names), collected from a patient given nivolumab and ipilimumab in sequence. The chain combines TRBV25-1 with TRBJ2-1; tentatively, D is TRBD1 (5 bases). This receptor was taken from a human donor with melanoma. The CDR3 is CASSDKWKGVNEQFF. For the CDR3, the DNA is TGTGCCAGCAGTGACAAGTGGAAAGGGGTCAATGAGCAGTTCTTC.